This TCR beta chain was observed in a study of a mutant IDH1 vaccine in newly diagnosed glioma. The overall study: Either 4-6 weeks after radiotherapy alone or alongside temozolomide, vaccination was begun. Therapy received beforehand was radiotherapy, temozolomide, or both, with most patients given both.

Data came from immunoSEQ multiplex PCR; TCRdb stores just in-frame clones and leaves some out. Among 58,000 or so clones listed, 86% were seen once. On this clone itself: Its antigen is as yet unknown.

Regarding time point: week 35, safety follow-up. Vaccinated patients received 300 ug of mutant IDH1 20-mer peptide per dose, with topical imiquimod. Donors had new IDH1-mutant astrocytomas of WHO grade 3 or 4 (ATRX-lost). Germline V lookup: CDR1 MNHNS, CDR2 SASEGT. The CDR3 sequence is 15 residues long. Trimming removed 2 bases from V and 2 bases from J, with 12 bases in between. This TCR was recovered from a man in his forties with glioma. Specimen: PBMCs, collected from a glioma patient whose treatment included an IDH1 peptide vaccine. The V gene is TRBV6-1, the J gene TRBJ1-1; perhaps TRBD1 as D (6 bases). CDR3 sequence: CASSELGAINTEAFF. The CDR3 region has the DNA TGTGCCAGCAGTGAATTGGGGGCGATAAACACTGAAGCTTTCTTT.